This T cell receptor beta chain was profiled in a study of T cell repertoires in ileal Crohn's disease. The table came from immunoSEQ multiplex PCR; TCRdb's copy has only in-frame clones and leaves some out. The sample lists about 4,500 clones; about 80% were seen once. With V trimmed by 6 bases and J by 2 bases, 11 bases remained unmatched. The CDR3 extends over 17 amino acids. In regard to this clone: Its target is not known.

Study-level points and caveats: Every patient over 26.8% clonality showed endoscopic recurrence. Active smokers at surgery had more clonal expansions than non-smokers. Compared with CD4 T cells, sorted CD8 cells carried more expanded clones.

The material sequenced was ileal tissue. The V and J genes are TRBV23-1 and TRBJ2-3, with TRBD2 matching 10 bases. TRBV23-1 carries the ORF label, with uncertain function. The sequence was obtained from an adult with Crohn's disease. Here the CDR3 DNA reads TGCGCCAGCAGCCACTTGGGAGGACTAGCGGCCACAGATACGCAGTATTTT. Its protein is CASSHLGGLAATDTQYF.